The 30 T cell receptor beta chains below come from one sample, sequenced in a study of low-dose radiotherapy and immunotherapy resistance in tumors (dated 2022 in TCRdb). TCRdb records Illumina HiSeq 2500 as the sequencer. Superscript III and a set of TRAV- and TRBV-specific primers were used to synthesize first-strand cDNA, so that both TCRalpha and TCRbeta chains were covered. TCRs were amplified with Phusion for around 20 PCR cycles using a constant-region primer together with the adapter attached to the V primers. TCRdb ran its own pipeline on the public reads, namely fastp trimming at Q25 and MiXCR clone calling, and kept in-frame beta chains. Each CDR3 protein appears once, grouped with its most common genes and DNA. Here the sample has more than 50,000 distinct CDR3 sequences; roughly 23% occur a single time. The biggest ten clones account for around 6.5% of the sample. The time point label corresponds to: after trial treatment. The treatment or condition label here, explained by the study, means: LDRT plus nivolumab, ipilimumab, low-dose cyclophosphamide and aspirin (RACIN trial).

The sequences come from PBMCs, collected after low-dose radiotherapy plus immunotherapy. The receptors were sampled from a male donor with prostate cancer.

This clonotype appeared many times. V gene TRBV9 combines with J gene TRBJ2-1; D perhaps matches TRBD1 (6 bases). The CDR3 has 18 amino acids. Trimming left V 4 bases short and J 0 bases short, with 20 bases between. CDR1 SGDLS and CDR2 YYNGEE come from the germline V gene. DNA for the CDR3: TGTGCCAGCAGCTCCATAAGGGACACCGAAAGCTCCTACAATGAGCAGTTCTTC. Translated, it gives CASSSIRDTESSYNEQFF.

This clonotype was observed many times. V is TRBV10-2 and J is TRBJ2-2, with D unclear. The CDR3 totals 14 residues. The germline CDR1 and CDR2 sequences are WSHSY and SAAADI. V was shortened by 4 bases and J by 0 bases, with 6 bases between the two germline ends. CDR3 coding DNA: TGCGCCAGCAGTGTTGGACCGAACACCGGGGAGCTGTTTTTT. It specifies CASSVGPNTGELFF.

The chain carries TRBV11-2 and TRBJ2-3; 10 positions match TRBD2. Germline-derived CDR1 and CDR2 are SGHAT and FQNNGV. The CDR3 sequence is 16 residues long. V shed 5 bases and J 6 bases; nucleotides not matched to a gene: 11. The CDR3 loop reads CASSGGLAALEDTQYF. DNA for the CDR3: TGTGCCAGCAGCGGAGGACTAGCGGCGCTCGAGGATACGCAGTATTTT.

V usage is TRBV2 and J usage is TRBJ1-1; D ambiguous. CDR1 is SNHLY and CDR2 is FYNNEI in the germline V gene. V was clipped by 4 bases and J by 1 base, with 7 bases between them. The CDR3 runs 13 residues. The CDR3 DNA follows: TGTGCCAGCAGTGTGGACTGGAACACTGAAGCTTTCTTT. It is translated as CASSVDWNTEAFF.

The chain's CDR3 is CSVEEQDEQFF. For the CDR3, the DNA is TGCAGCGTTGAAGAGCAGGACGAGCAGTTCTTC. V gene TRBV29-1 combines with J gene TRBJ2-1, with D uncertain. The CDR3 covers 11 residues. V lost 0 bases to trimming and J lost 10 bases, with 7 bases between them. Germline V lookup: CDR1 SQVTM, CDR2 ANQGSEA.

This clonotype was counted many times. The rearrangement links TRBV24-1 to TRBJ2-3; 9 nucleotides agree with TRBD2. The V and J ends lost 3 bases and 11 bases, in that order; junction bases with no gene match: 8. The germline gives CDR1 KGHDR, CDR2 SFDVKD. This CDR3 is built from 14 residues. CDR3 DNA: TGTGCCACCAGTGATCCCCGACTAGCGGTAAAGCAGTATTTT. Residues: CATSDPRLAVKQYF.

This clonotype appeared many times. The gene calls are TRBV20-1 and TRBJ2-3; TRBD2 matches 7 bases. Germline lookup yields CDR1 DFQATT and CDR2 SNEGSKA (reference sequence). The CDR3 is 16 amino acids. With 7 bases clipped from V and 0 bases from J, the junction kept 13 bases outside the gene matches. CDR3 amino acids: CSVDAGLAESTDTQYF. The CDR3 DNA follows: TGCAGTGTCGATGCGGGGCTAGCGGAGAGCACAGATACGCAGTATTTT.

In this sample, this clonotype turned up once. A read error is the likely source, as a far larger clone sits one nucleotide away. The rearrangement uses TRBV5-3 and TRBJ2-1; a weak D match, TRBD1 (7 bases). Being an ORF, TRBV5-3 has a function that is uncertain. This CDR3 spans 16 amino acids. The CDR3 protein is CASSLEGQGGWNEQFF. The CDR3 coding sequence is TGTGCCAGCAGCTTGGAGGGGCAGGGGGGTTGGAATGAGCAGTTCTTC.

In regard to this clonotype: With only one base between it and a far larger clone, this is likely a read error. J is TRBJ2-3 and V is TRBV6-2 or TRBV6-3, with 8 bases matching TRBD1. J was trimmed by 4 bases and V by 5 bases; bases with no gene match: 8. This CDR3 has 15 residues. Per the germline V gene, CDR1 is MNHEY and CDR2 is SVGEGT. CDR3 residues: CASSEIQGGPDTQYF. The DNA of the CDR3 is TGTGCCAGCAGTGAGATACAGGGGGGCCCAGATACGCAGTATTTT.

This clonotype was recorded at least ten times. The chain recombines TRBV19 with TRBJ2-7; TRBD1 might be the D (5 bases). V lost 4 bases and J 2 bases, leaving 21 bases between the germline ends. From germline, CDR1 is LNHDA and CDR2 SQIVND (reference sequence). The CDR3 totals 17 residues. The CDR3 DNA reads as TGTGCCAGTAGTACTTCAAAAGGGGCGTATGTGCCCTACGAGCAGTACTTC. Translated, it gives CASSTSKGAYVPYEQYF.

V and J are TRBV5-1 and TRBJ2-1; 14 nucleotides agree with TRBD2. The length of the CDR3 is 19 residues. Trimming cost V 4 bases and J 2 bases; bases outside gene matches: 11. The germline V gene has CDR1 SGHRS and CDR2 YFSETQ. The CDR3 region is CASSIGTSGSYFPYNEQFF. The CDR3 DNA reads as TGCGCCAGCAGCATCGGGACTAGCGGGAGCTATTTTCCCTACAATGAGCAGTTCTTC.

This clonotype was observed a handful of times. The chain has TRBV30 and TRBJ1-2; D unclear. Germline V gene data show CDR1 as GTSNPN and CDR2 as SVGIG (reference sequence). Trimming took off 5 bases at V and 0 bases at J, with 7 bases between the two ends. The CDR3 runs to 12 residues. CDR3 sequence (DNA): TGTGCCTGGGCAGACGCTAACTATGGCTACACCTTC. It yields the protein CAWADANYGYTF.

Ten or more counts support this clonotype. The chain couples TRBV12-3 or TRBV12-4 to TRBJ1-5; D not resolved. The length of the CDR3 is 16 residues. Trimming left V 1 base short and J 2 bases short, with 12 bases between. The CDR3 here is CASSLVTVVGNQPQHF. CDR3 in DNA: TGTGCCAGCAGTTTAGTTACAGTTGTCGGCAATCAGCCCCAGCATTTT.

In this sample, this clonotype turned up many times. V and J are TRBV20-1 and TRBJ1-6; D remains unclear. V lost 5 bases and J 10 bases, leaving 12 bases between the germline ends. Germline V gene sequence: CDR1 DFQATT, CDR2 SNEGSKA (reference sequence). This CDR3 is built from 12 residues. Here the CDR3 DNA reads TGCAGTGCTCCCGAGGGTAACTCACCCCTCCACTTT. Its translation is CSAPEGNSPLHF.

Ten or more counts support this clonotype. The V gene is TRBV12-3 or TRBV12-4, the J gene TRBJ2-1; 12 bases fit TRBD2. The CDR3 is made up of 16 amino acids. Losses at the gene ends were 2 bases for V and 8 bases for J; bases not matched to a gene: 7. CDR3 in amino acids: CASSLIRTSGIDEQFF. CDR3 DNA: TGTGCCAGCAGTTTAATCCGGACTAGCGGGATCGATGAGCAGTTCTTC.

Comments on this clonotype: A far larger clone is just one base off, so this is likely a read error. V usage is TRBV11-1 and J usage is TRBJ2-1; 7 nucleotides agree with TRBD2. This CDR3 has 16 residues. V lost 7 bases and J lost 8; bases outside the gene matches: 17. CDR1 is SGHAT and CDR2 is FQDESV in the germline V gene (reference sequence). CDR3 nucleotide sequence: TGTGCCAGCATCCCGCAATCGGGGAGGGCCCAGGATGAGCAGTTCTTC. This translates into CASIPQSGRAQDEQFF.

This clonotype was picked up a small number of times. The J gene is TRBJ2-2, the V gene TRBV27; 11 bases match TRBD2. The CDR3 totals 13 residues. The V and J ends lost 9 bases and 6 bases, in that order; junction bases with no gene match: 3. Germline loops: CDR1 MNHEY, CDR2 SMNVEV (reference sequence). Written as DNA, the CDR3 is TGTGCCAGTCAACTAGCGGGAGCCGGGGAGCTGTTTTTT. It yields the protein CASQLAGAGELFF.

This clonotype was counted ten times or more. In DNA, the CDR3 is TGTGCCACCAGTGATGCTTACCGGACAGGGGGCTGGGAGACCCAGTACTTC. This sequence encodes CATSDAYRTGGWETQYF. V is TRBV24-1 and J is TRBJ2-5; TRBD1 aligns across 11 bases. CDR1 is KGHDR, CDR2 SFDVKD, per germline. V was pared by 3 bases and J by 5 bases, with 10 bases of the junction left unmatched. This CDR3 has 17 amino acids.

Remarks on this clonotype: A much larger clone lies one base from this, so it may be a read error. J is TRBJ2-1 and V is TRBV27, with TRBD2 matching 15 bases. With 4 bases clipped from V and 10 bases from J, the junction kept 14 bases outside the gene matches. The CDR3 runs 18 residues. CDR1 MNHEY and CDR2 SMNVEV come from the germline V gene (reference sequence). The chain's CDR3 is CASSYGTSGGTYSYEQFF. The CDR3 DNA sequence: TGTGCCAGCAGTTATGGGACTAGCGGGGGGACATACTCCTACGAGCAGTTCTTC.

At least ten counts were recorded for this clonotype. In DNA form, the CDR3 reads TGTGCCAGCAGCTTAGAGTCCCTTATGAACACTGAAGCTTTCTTT. Residues: CASSLESLMNTEAFF. The J gene is TRBJ1-1, the V gene TRBV7-2; no firm D call. The CDR3 extends over 15 amino acids. V gave up 1 base and J gave up 0 bases, with 9 bases separating them. Germline V CDR1 and CDR2: SGHTA, FQGNSA.

This clonotype was observed at least ten times. The gene calls are TRBV25-1 and TRBJ2-3, with D perhaps assigned TRBD1 or TRBD2 (5 bases each). Germline V gene data show CDR1 as MGHDK and CDR2 as SYGVNS. V lost 6 bases to trimming and J lost 2 bases, with 12 bases between them. The CDR3 length is 14 residues. Written as DNA, the CDR3 is TGTGCCAGCAGCCCAAGGGACCTCACAGATACGCAGTATTTT. Translation: CASSPRDLTDTQYF.

Details on this clonotype: Being one base from a much bigger clone, this may be a read error. This chain links TRBV4-3 with TRBJ1-4; TRBD1 matches 10 bases. This CDR3 spans 16 amino acids. The V segment lost 3 bases and the J segment 8 bases; nucleotides outside the gene matches: 9. CDR1 and CDR2 from the germline V gene are LGHNA and YSLEER. The CDR3 nucleotides are TGCGCCAGCAGCCATGGGATGACAGGGGGCAGGGAAAAACTGTTTTTT. It specifies CASSHGMTGGREKLFF.

This clonotype has at least ten counts. V gene TRBV5-1 combines with J gene TRBJ2-7, with D possibly being TRBD1 (6 bases). This CDR3 contains 12 residues. Looked up from germline, CDR1 is SGHRS and CDR2 is YFSETQ. V dropped 4 bases and J dropped 4 bases, with 9 bases sitting between them. Here the CDR3 reads CASSTTGYEQYF. For the CDR3, the DNA is TGCGCCAGCAGCACGACAGGATACGAGCAGTACTTC.

This clonotype appeared once. No DNA is shown, since the ends of the CDR3 on it are uncertain; the CDR3 is the one TCRdb lists. The CDR3 reads CARTKTEGGQGVSGELFFF. The V gene is TRBV6-4, the J gene TRBJ2-2; whether TRBD1, the table's D call, matches the DNA was not checked. Germline CDR1 and CDR2: MRHNA and SNTAGT. The CDR3 is 19 residues long, ends included.

At least ten counts were recorded for this clonotype. The chain employs TRBV7-2 and TRBJ2-7; possible D gene TRBD1, 6 bases. V lost 2 bases to trimming and J lost 4 bases, with 9 bases between them. The CDR3 sequence is 13 residues long. Germline V CDR1 and CDR2: SGHTA, FQGNSA. Here the CDR3 reads CASSLSRGYEQYF. The CDR3 DNA reads as TGTGCCAGCAGCTTAAGCAGGGGATACGAGCAGTACTTC.

This clonotype was found many times. The V and J genes are TRBV7-6 and TRBJ2-7; D is perhaps TRBD1 or TRBD2 (5 bases each). CDR3 length equals 13 residues. CDR1 and CDR2 from the germline V gene are SGHVS and FNYEAQ. V was shortened by 3 bases and J by 3 bases, with 9 bases between the two germline ends. CDR3 in DNA: TGTGCCAGCAGCTTGGCAGGGAGCTACGAGCAGTACTTC. It is translated as CASSLAGSYEQYF.

This clonotype appeared many times. For the CDR3, the DNA is TGTGCCAGCAGTTTAAAACAGGCCTTGATCCGGCCCCAGCATTTT. This sequence encodes CASSLKQALIRPQHF. The V and J genes are TRBV28 and TRBJ1-5; possibly TRBD1 for D (5 bases). CDR1 is MDHEN, CDR2 SYDVKM, per germline. The CDR3 is 15 amino acids. Trimming stripped 2 bases from V and 9 bases from J, with 17 bases between.

This clonotype showed up many times. The chain carries TRBV5-1 and TRBJ2-7; 7 bases are shared with TRBD2. The CDR3 is 15 residues long. Trimming at V came to 0 bases and at J to 3 bases, leaving 6 bases not matched to a gene. CDR1 is SGHRS and CDR2 is YFSETQ in the germline V gene. This CDR3 is CASSLAGTKYYEQYF. Here the CDR3 DNA reads TGCGCCAGCAGCTTGGCCGGGACTAAATACTACGAGCAGTACTTC. Together with reference TRBV5-1 and TRBJ2-7, the CDR3 gives the full variable domain: KAGVTQTPRYLIKTRGQQVTLSCSPISGHRSVSWYQQTPGQGLQFLFEYFSETQRNKGNFPGRFSGRQFSNSRSEMNVSTLELGDSALYLCASSLAGTKYYEQYFGPGTRLTVT.

This clonotype occurred many times. J is TRBJ2-1 and V is TRBV6-4; TRBD1 agrees at 7 bases. Germline V lookup: CDR1 MRHNA, CDR2 SNTAGT. The CDR3 is 16 amino acids. J gave up 4 bases and V 6 bases, and 12 bases lay outside the gene matches. CDR3 nucleotides: TGTGCCAGCAGCCAGTCTGGACAGGCCAATTACAATGAGCAGTTCTTC. The encoded protein is CASSQSGQANYNEQFF.

In its sample, this clonotype was seen many times. The V call is TRBV7-2, the J call TRBJ2-3, with D perhaps TRBD1 or TRBD2 (5 bases each). Germline V gene lookup returns CDR1 SGHTA and CDR2 FQGNSA. V was trimmed by 0 bases and J by 1 base, leaving 17 bases between them. The CDR3 is 18 residues long. CDR3: CASSLALGGGWGTDTQYF. CDR3 bases: TGTGCCAGCAGCTTAGCGCTGGGTGGGGGATGGGGCACAGATACGCAGTATTTT.